This TCR beta chain was recorded in a study of blood T cell repertoires in COVID-19. Clones were read by immunoSEQ multiplex PCR, and TCRdb kept only the in-frame ones, dropping some. This sample has about 120,000 clones, with roughly four fifths found just once. Germline V gene sequence: CDR1 SGHVS, CDR2 FNYEAQ. The CDR3 extends over 16 amino acids. V lost 2 bases and J 9 bases, leaving 17 bases between the germline ends. The chain couples TRBV7-6 to TRBJ1-6; no firm D call. The sequence came from a man aged 50 or older with acute or convalescent COVID-19. The sequenced material came from peripheral blood. The CDR3 spells CASSLRGTGRGSPLHF. DNA for the CDR3: TGTGCCAGCAGCTTACGCGGCACCGGGCGGGGTTCACCCCTCCACTTT.